This entry lists 22 T cell receptor beta chains sequenced from one sample in a study of T cells in Graves' hyperthyroidism and ophthalmopathy (dated by TCRdb to between 2018 and 2021). The library was produced with multiplex PCR. The sequencer listed for this sample is Illumina HiSeq 2000. The TCR beta CDR3 regions were amplified from RNA transcripts. The first round of RT-PCR for the TCR CDR3 was performed with the HTBI primer set and the Qiagen OneStep RT-PCR kit. The raw public data were reprocessed by TCRdb itself: fastp quality trimming at Q25, MiXCR clonotype calling, in-frame beta chains only. Under each unique CDR3 protein, matching rows form one entry showing the most common genes and DNA. Recorded for this sample are roughly 570,000 distinct CDR3 sequences; around a sixth of them occurred a single time. The top ten clonotypes cover 6.5% to 8% of the sample. Sequenced material: blood. The origin of the receptors is a woman aged 25 to 39 with Graves' hyperthyroidism.

The chain recombines TRBV7-3 with TRBJ2-3, with 8 bases lining up with TRBD2. With V trimmed by 4 bases and J by 4 bases, 7 bases remained unmatched. Germline CDR1 and CDR2: SGHTA and FQGTGA. This CDR3 is 15 amino acids long. CDR3 region: CASSSSAGGPDTQYF. The CDR3 nucleotides read TGTGCCAGCAGCTCCAGCGCGGGAGGTCCAGATACGCAGTATTTT. Using reference TRBV7-3 and TRBJ2-3 for the parts outside the CDR3, the full variable domain is GAGVSQTPSNKVTEKGKYVELRCDPISGHTALYWYRQSLGQGPEFLIYFQGTGAADDSGLPNDRFFAVRPEGSVSTLKIQRTERGDSAVYLCASSSSAGGPDTQYFGPGTRLTVL.

The chain joins TRBV9 to TRBJ1-5; 7 bases map to TRBD1. Germline V gives CDR1 SGDLS, CDR2 YYNGEE. This CDR3 has 14 amino acids. The V segment lost 2 bases and the J segment 7 bases; nucleotides outside the gene matches: 6. The CDR3 bases are TGTGCCAGCAGCGTCGGACAGGCTGGACAGCCCCAGCATTTT. This encodes CASSVGQAGQPQHF.

This clonotype was detected many times. The chain couples TRBV20-1 to TRBJ2-3; 8 nucleotides agree with TRBD2. The CDR3 length is 14 residues. V lost 3 bases to trimming and J lost 7 bases; unmatched junction nucleotides: 9. The germline V gene encodes CDR1 DFQATT and CDR2 SNEGSKA (reference sequence). CDR3 in DNA: TGCAGTGCTAGTGAGCCCGGGACTAGAAATACGCAGTATTTT. This gives the protein CSASEPGTRNTQYF.

The CDR3 bases are TGTGCCAGCTCACCAGGGGGCTTCGGTAACTATGGCTACACCTTC. Translating it yields CASSPGGFGNYGYTF. V and J are TRBV18 and TRBJ1-2, with D tentatively TRBD1 (6 bases). Per germline, CDR1 KGHSH and CDR2 LQKENI. The CDR3 sequence is 15 residues long. Trimming removed 2 bases at V and 1 base at J, with 11 bases between. Full variable domain (outside the CDR3, taken from reference TRBV18 and TRBJ1-2): NAGVMQNPRHLVRRRGQEARLRCSPMKGHSHVYWYRQLPEEGLKFMVYLQKENIIDESGMPKERFSAEFPKEGPSILRIQQVVRGDSAAYFCASSPGGFGNYGYTFGSGTRLTVV.

Ten or more counts support this clonotype. The CDR3 nucleotides read TGCAGTGCTAGAGACGCCCCGGGCCTCGTGGCGGGAGGCTACGAGCAGTACTTC. As protein: CSARDAPGLVAGGYEQYF. The rearrangement links TRBV20-1 to TRBJ2-7; 8 positions agree with TRBD2. Per the germline V gene, CDR1 is DFQATT and CDR2 is SNEGSKA (reference sequence). V lost 0 bases, J lost 3 bases, and 16 bases stayed unmatched. CDR3 length equals 18 residues.

At least ten counts were recorded for this clonotype. The DNA of the CDR3 is TGTGCCAGCAGTTACTCGATGGTAGCGGGAGGGGACACCGGGGAGCTGTTTTTT. It is translated as CASSYSMVAGGDTGELFF. This rearrangement joins TRBV6-6 to TRBJ2-2; TRBD2 matches 11 bases. With 0 bases clipped from V and 3 bases from J, the junction kept 6 bases outside the gene matches. The CDR3 has 18 amino acids. Germline-derived CDR1 and CDR2 are MNHNY and SVGAGI (reference sequence).

This clonotype was observed at least ten times. The chain links TRBV9 to TRBJ2-7, with 7 bases matching TRBD2. The CDR3 loop spans 15 amino acids. Germline CDR1 is SGDLS and CDR2 is YYNGEE. The V gene end was trimmed by 4 bases and the J gene end by 2 bases; junction bases not matched to a gene: 9. The CDR3 DNA is TGTGCCAGCAGCCCGATAGCGGGCGCGGCCTACGAGCAGTACTTC. Encoded protein: CASSPIAGAAYEQYF.

The genes are TRBV4-2 and TRBJ2-6; the D call may be TRBD1 or TRBD2 (5 bases each). Trimming shortened V by 0 bases and J by 2 bases, and 11 bases separated the two germline ends. CDR1 and CDR2 (germline): LGHNA, YNFKEQ. This CDR3 spans 17 amino acids. DNA for the CDR3: TGTGCCAGCAGCCAAGAAGAGCAGGGAGCTGGGGCCAACGTCCTGACTTTC. Its protein product is CASSQEEQGAGANVLTF.

This clonotype has only a few counts. V usage is TRBV29-1 and J usage is TRBJ2-7; 9 nucleotides agree with TRBD1. V shed 7 bases and J 9 bases; nucleotides not matched to a gene: 10. The V gene's germline CDR1 is SQVTM and CDR2 ANQGSEA. CDR3 length equals 12 residues. The CDR3 region has the DNA TGCAGCGCCGATACAGGGGGCTCTAGGCAGTACTTC. Translated: CSADTGGSRQYF.

This clonotype was counted ten times or more. The chain uses TRBV4-1 and TRBJ2-7, with 10 bases fitting TRBD2. This CDR3 has 16 amino acids. CDR1 is MGHRA and CDR2 is YSYEKL in the germline V gene. The junction had 3 bases not matched to a gene; V was cut back by 1 base and J by 0 bases. The CDR3 bases are TGCGCCAGCAGCCAAGGGAGCGGGAGGGCCTCCTACGAGCAGTACTTC. It translates to CASSQGSGRASYEQYF.

This clonotype came up many times. J is TRBJ2-1 and V is TRBV28; tentative D call: TRBD1 (5 bases). The CDR3 runs 16 residues. Trimming removed 8 bases from V and 0 bases from J, with 17 bases in between. The germline V gene has CDR1 MDHEN and CDR2 SYDVKM. CDR3 nucleotide sequence: TGTGCCAGCGGATGGGGCGCACGAAGCTCCTACAATGAGCAGTTCTTC. Protein sequence: CASGWGARSSYNEQFF.

This clonotype was picked up many times. The V and J genes are TRBV28 and TRBJ2-7, with 9 bases aligning to TRBD2. The V gene's germline CDR1 is MDHEN and CDR2 SYDVKM. V lost 6 bases and J lost 0; bases outside the gene matches: 6. The CDR3 loop spans 15 amino acids. CDR3: CASSRLAGSSYEQYF. CDR3 bases: TGTGCCAGCAGCCGTCTAGCGGGGAGCTCCTACGAGCAGTACTTC.

This clonotype has more than one count but fewer than ten. One end of the junction is discordant with germline, which a read error may explain. The chain carries TRBV12-3 or TRBV12-4 and TRBJ1-4; no clear D. The CDR3 length is 14 residues. The CDR3 DNA reads TGTGTCAGCACCAAAGCAGCGATCAATGAAAAACTGTTTTTT. Amino acid sequence: CVSTKAAINEKLFF.

This clonotype was counted between two and nine times. DNA of the CDR3: TGCAGTGCTAGCTCCAGAGGTGGGGGCGAGCAGTACTTC. Translation gives CSASSRGGGEQYF. The genes are TRBV20-1 and TRBJ2-7; perhaps D is TRBD1 or TRBD2 (5 bases each). This CDR3 region has 13 residues. V lost 3 bases to trimming and J lost 6 bases, with 15 bases between them. Germline CDR1 reads DFQATT; CDR2 reads SNEGSKA (reference sequence).

This clonotype was seen many times. The gene calls are TRBV6-2 or TRBV6-3 and TRBJ1-1; D gene unclear. Trimming cost V 5 bases and J 12 bases, with 13 bases left between them. Germline CDR1 is MNHEY and CDR2 is SVGEGT. This CDR3 is built from 11 residues. CDR3 region: CASSRGARTFF. CDR3 coding DNA: TGTGCCAGCAGTCGGGGTGCGAGGACTTTCTTT.

In this sample, this clonotype turned up a few times. J is TRBJ2-1 and V is TRBV19; tentatively, D is TRBD2 (5 bases). Between the trimmed V and J ends, which lost 8 bases and 6 bases, there was a span of 5 bases. There are 10 residues in the CDR3. Germline V lookup: CDR1 LNHDA, CDR2 SQIVND (reference sequence). The CDR3 loop reads CASEGNEQFF. The CDR3 nucleotides are TGTGCCAGTGAGGGCAATGAGCAGTTCTTC.

The gene calls are TRBV4-1 and TRBJ2-2; no firm D call. There are 15 residues in the CDR3. Germline V gene lookup returns CDR1 MGHRA and CDR2 YSYEKL. The V end lost 0 bases, the J end lost 4 bases, and 9 bases lay between the germline ends. CDR3 amino acids: CASSQDRASTGELFF. CDR3 sequence (DNA): TGCGCCAGCAGCCAAGATCGGGCTAGCACCGGGGAGCTGTTTTTT.

This chain connects TRBV7-9 to TRBJ1-4; TRBD1 matches at 8 bases. The germline CDR1 and CDR2 sequences are SEHNR and FQNEAQ (reference sequence). The J segment lost 7 bases and the V segment lost 5 bases, leaving 9 bases of the junction unmatched. CDR3 length: 15 amino acids. CDR3 loop: CASSLRTGLVEKLFF. The CDR3 DNA follows: TGTGCCAGCAGCCTTCGGACAGGGCTGGTTGAAAAACTGTTTTTT.

This clonotype showed up many times. The chain has TRBV2 and TRBJ2-1; TRBD2 is a possible D gene (5 bases). Germline CDR1 is SNHLY and CDR2 is FYNNEI. The CDR3 contains 14 residues. Trimming stripped 7 bases from V and 4 bases from J, with 14 bases between. This CDR3 is CASKQADEYNEQFF. The DNA for the CDR3 is TGTGCCAGCAAACAAGCGGACGAGTACAATGAGCAGTTCTTC.

The genes are TRBV5-6 and TRBJ2-4; unclear D gene. The CDR3 runs 14 residues. The germline CDR1 and CDR2 sequences are SGHDT and YYEEEE. Trimming stripped 1 base from V and 0 bases from J, with 5 bases between. The CDR3 DNA follows: TGTGCCAGCAGCTTGACCCTAGCCAAAAACATTCAGTACTTC. This codes for CASSLTLAKNIQYF.

This clonotype occurred many times. The J gene is TRBJ1-2, the V gene TRBV27; the D gene is possibly TRBD1 (5 bases). The CDR3 runs to 13 residues. V lost 4 bases, J lost 2 bases, and 8 bases lay in between. Germline CDR1 MNHEY, CDR2 SMNVEV (reference sequence). CDR3 sequence: CASSYRLNYGYTF. DNA for the CDR3: TGTGCCAGCAGTTACAGGCTGAACTATGGCTACACCTTC.

This clonotype appeared many times. The rearrangement links TRBV3-1 to TRBJ2-1, with D perhaps TRBD2 (5 bases). Trimming stripped 2 bases from V and 8 bases from J, with 16 bases between. Germline V gene sequence: CDR1 LGHDT, CDR2 YNNKEL (reference sequence). This CDR3 has 15 amino acids. The CDR3 loop reads CASSQNLVAWDEQFF. DNA for the CDR3: TGTGCCAGCAGCCAAAATTTGGTAGCGTGGGATGAGCAGTTCTTC.